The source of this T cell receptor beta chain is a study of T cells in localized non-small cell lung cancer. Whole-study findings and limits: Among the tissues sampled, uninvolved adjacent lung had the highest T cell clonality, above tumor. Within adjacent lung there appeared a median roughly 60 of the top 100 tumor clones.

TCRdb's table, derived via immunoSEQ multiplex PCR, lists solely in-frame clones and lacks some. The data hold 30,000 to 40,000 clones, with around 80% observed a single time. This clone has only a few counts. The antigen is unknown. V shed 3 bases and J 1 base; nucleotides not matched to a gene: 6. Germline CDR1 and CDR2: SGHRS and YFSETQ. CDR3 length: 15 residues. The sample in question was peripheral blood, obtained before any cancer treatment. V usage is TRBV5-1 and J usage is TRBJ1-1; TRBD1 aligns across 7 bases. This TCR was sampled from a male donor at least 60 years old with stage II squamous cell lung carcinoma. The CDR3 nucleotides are TGCGCCAGCAGCTCCCCGGACAGGCAGAACACTGAAGCTTTCTTT. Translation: CASSSPDRQNTEAFF.